The subject of this entry is one TCR beta chain. Its antigen target is currently unknown. No base qualities exist here, and no much larger clone lies one base off it. This entry comes from a study of T cell changes during pregnancy in multiple sclerosis (dated by TCRdb to the late 2010s). Broadly, across the study: The study examined how the T cell repertoire changed over the course of pregnancy in women with multiple sclerosis.

CDR1 and CDR2, per the germline V gene, are SGHRS and YFSETQ. The V and J ends are trimmed by 4 bases and 0 bases, leaving 11 bases between them. From cysteine to phenylalanine, the CDR3 is 14 amino acids long. Of all the DNA, just the CDR3 is kept, 42 bases in frame from base 1. Libraries came from the immunoSEQ multiplex PCR assay. TCRdb mirrors the immuneACCESS table, restricted to in-frame sequences. Some clones are absent from its copies; in checked studies, under half trace to an unresolved V gene, and the reason for the others is unknown. Recorded for this sample are tens of thousands of clones; around nine tenths of them occurred a single time. About 5.2% of the sample comes from the top ten.

Sequences were obtained from peripheral blood from another person, used as feeder cells. The chain is assembled from TRBV5-1 and TRBJ2-7, with TRBD1 as a weak D call on 7 bases. The sequence was obtained from a human donor whose cells served as feeder cells for cultures in a pregnancy study. The CDR3: CASSRGDSSYEQYF. The DNA sequence is as follows: TGCGCCAGCAGCCGCGGGGACAGCTCCTACGAGCAGTACTTC.